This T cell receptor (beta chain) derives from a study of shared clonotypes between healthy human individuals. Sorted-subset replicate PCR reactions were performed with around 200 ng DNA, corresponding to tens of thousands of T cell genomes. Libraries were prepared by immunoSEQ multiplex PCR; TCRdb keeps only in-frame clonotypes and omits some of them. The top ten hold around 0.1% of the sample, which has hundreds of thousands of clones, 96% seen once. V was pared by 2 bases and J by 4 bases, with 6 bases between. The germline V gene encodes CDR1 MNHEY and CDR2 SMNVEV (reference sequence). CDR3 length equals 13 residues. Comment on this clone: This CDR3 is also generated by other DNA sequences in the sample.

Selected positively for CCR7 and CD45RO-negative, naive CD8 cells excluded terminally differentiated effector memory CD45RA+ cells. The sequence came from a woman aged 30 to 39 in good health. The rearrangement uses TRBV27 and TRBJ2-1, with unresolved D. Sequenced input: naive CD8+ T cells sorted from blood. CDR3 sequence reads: CASSLGTYNEQFF. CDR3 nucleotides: TGTGCCAGCAGTTTAGGCACGTACAATGAGCAGTTCTTC.